This paragraph reports one TCR beta chain. Profiled with immunoSEQ multiplex PCR; TCRdb holds only in-frame clones, not every one. The data show approximately 110,000 clones, approximately 69% seen once. This specimen belongs to a study of blood T cell repertoires in COVID-19. The germline gives CDR1 SGDLS, CDR2 YYNGEE. V was pared by 3 bases and J by 2 bases, with 14 bases between. The CDR3 sequence is 15 residues long. The sequence came from a man of 80 years or more with acute or convalescent COVID-19. This sequence joins TRBV9 and TRBJ1-2, with a possible D match to TRBD1 (6 bases). What was sequenced was peripheral blood. The CDR3 bases are TGTGCCAGCAGCGCCGGGGCAGGGGTGAACTATGGCTACACCTTC. It encodes CASSAGAGVNYGYTF.